The entry below describes one TCR beta chain. The data belong to a study of blood T cell repertoires in COVID-19. Study details: Sources were T cells, B-cell-depleted T cells, or PBMCs; the material itself was cDNA or gDNA.

TCRdb's table, derived via immunoSEQ multiplex PCR, lists solely in-frame clones and lacks some. The data show around 140,000 clones, with approximately 89% seen just once and roughly 1.6% held by the top ten. The receptor was isolated from a woman between 45 and 65 years old with acute or convalescent COVID-19. Sequenced material: peripheral blood.

The CDR3 DNA reads TGTGCCAGTAGTATGACTAGCGGGGGCCTCAGCTCCTACGAGCAGTACTTC. Translating gives CASSMTSGGLSSYEQYF. V usage is TRBV19 and J usage is TRBJ2-7; 12 bases map to TRBD2. Trimming removed 3 bases from V and 0 bases from J; junction bases left unmatched: 6. Germline lookup yields CDR1 LNHDA and CDR2 SQIVND (reference sequence). The CDR3 spans 17 residues.